The source of this T cell receptor beta chain is a study of T-cell reconstitution after alpha-beta-depleted transplantation in children. Construction of the TCRbeta library involved unique molecular identifiers. TCRdb itself ran the PCR reads through MiXCR, one entry per CDR3 protein. The repertoire holds a few hundred thousand distinct CDR3 sequences, approximately 9.9% seen once, with 5% to 6% in the top ten. Concerning this clonotype: A much larger clonotype is one base distant, so this may be a read error. Because the CDR3 is missing its conserved closing phenylalanine or tryptophan, this is likely a read error.

Trimming left V 3 bases short and J 4 bases short, with 13 bases between. Germline V CDR1 and CDR2: DFQATT, SNEGSKA (reference sequence). This CDR3 is built from 13 residues. The sample in question was PBMCs from the stem cell graft donor, obtained from the stem cell graft. The chain employs TRBV20-1 and TRBJ2-7, with TRBD1 as a possible D gene (6 bases). This TCR was sampled from a human donor who donated a stem cell graft to a child with SCID. The CDR3 loop reads CSARYITGYEQYS. The CDR3, as DNA: TGCAGTGCTAGGTATATTACAGGGTACGAGCAGTACTCC.